Described below is a single TCR beta chain sequence and its context. Its antigen is as yet unknown. The sample carries other DNA sequences with the same CDR3. The sample is drawn from a study of shared clonotypes between healthy human individuals. Study at large: Three CD4 naive, three CD4 memory, two CD8 naive and one CD8 memory plate were used per donor.

Study results and limitations: Larger estimated richness was generally recorded for naive subsets relative to memory subsets. Deeper or shallower sequencing was expected to change how clonotypes are shared among donors.

The V gene's germline CDR1 is KGHSH and CDR2 LQKENI. The CDR3 totals 15 residues. V was clipped by 2 bases and J by 4 bases; unmatched bases: 1. Measured with immunoSEQ multiplex PCR; TCRdb has only the in-frame clones, and not every one. Counted here are more than 1.2 million clones, 98% occurring once; the ten biggest clones make up approximately 0.4%. The sample was naive CD4+ T cells sorted from blood. Subset indicated: CD45RA+ positively selected. This chain links TRBV18 with TRBJ2-1; 11 bases agree with TRBD2. The source is a man in his thirties or forties in good health. The chain's CDR3 is CASSPGTSGYNEQFF. Here the CDR3 DNA reads TGTGCCAGCTCACCAGGGACTAGCGGTTACAATGAGCAGTTCTTC.